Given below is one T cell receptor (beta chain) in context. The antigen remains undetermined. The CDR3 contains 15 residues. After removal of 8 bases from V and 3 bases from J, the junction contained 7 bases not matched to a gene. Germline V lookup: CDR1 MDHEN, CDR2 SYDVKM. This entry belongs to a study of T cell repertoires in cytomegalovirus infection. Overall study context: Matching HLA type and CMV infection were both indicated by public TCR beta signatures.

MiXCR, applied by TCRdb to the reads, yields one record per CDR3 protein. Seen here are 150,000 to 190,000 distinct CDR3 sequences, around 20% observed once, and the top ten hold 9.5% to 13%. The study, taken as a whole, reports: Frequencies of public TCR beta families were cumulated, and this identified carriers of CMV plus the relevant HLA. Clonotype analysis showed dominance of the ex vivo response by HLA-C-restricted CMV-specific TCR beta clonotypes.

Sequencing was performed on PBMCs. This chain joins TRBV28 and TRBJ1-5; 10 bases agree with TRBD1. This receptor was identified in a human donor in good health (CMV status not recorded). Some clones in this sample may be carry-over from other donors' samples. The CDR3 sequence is CASCAGQGFNQPQHF. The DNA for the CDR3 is TGTGCCAGCTGCGCGGGACAGGGGTTCAATCAGCCCCAGCATTTT.